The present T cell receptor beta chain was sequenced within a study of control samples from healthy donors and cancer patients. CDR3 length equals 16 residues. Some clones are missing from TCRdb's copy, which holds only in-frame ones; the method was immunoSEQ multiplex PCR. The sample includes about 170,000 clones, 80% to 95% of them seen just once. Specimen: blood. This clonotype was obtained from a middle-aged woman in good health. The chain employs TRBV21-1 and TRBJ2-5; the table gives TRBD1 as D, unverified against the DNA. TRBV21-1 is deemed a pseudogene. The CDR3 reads CASSPFRQGPLVSQYF. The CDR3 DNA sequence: TGTGCCAGCAGCCCGTTCCGACAGGGTCCCTTAGTGTCCCAGTACTTC.